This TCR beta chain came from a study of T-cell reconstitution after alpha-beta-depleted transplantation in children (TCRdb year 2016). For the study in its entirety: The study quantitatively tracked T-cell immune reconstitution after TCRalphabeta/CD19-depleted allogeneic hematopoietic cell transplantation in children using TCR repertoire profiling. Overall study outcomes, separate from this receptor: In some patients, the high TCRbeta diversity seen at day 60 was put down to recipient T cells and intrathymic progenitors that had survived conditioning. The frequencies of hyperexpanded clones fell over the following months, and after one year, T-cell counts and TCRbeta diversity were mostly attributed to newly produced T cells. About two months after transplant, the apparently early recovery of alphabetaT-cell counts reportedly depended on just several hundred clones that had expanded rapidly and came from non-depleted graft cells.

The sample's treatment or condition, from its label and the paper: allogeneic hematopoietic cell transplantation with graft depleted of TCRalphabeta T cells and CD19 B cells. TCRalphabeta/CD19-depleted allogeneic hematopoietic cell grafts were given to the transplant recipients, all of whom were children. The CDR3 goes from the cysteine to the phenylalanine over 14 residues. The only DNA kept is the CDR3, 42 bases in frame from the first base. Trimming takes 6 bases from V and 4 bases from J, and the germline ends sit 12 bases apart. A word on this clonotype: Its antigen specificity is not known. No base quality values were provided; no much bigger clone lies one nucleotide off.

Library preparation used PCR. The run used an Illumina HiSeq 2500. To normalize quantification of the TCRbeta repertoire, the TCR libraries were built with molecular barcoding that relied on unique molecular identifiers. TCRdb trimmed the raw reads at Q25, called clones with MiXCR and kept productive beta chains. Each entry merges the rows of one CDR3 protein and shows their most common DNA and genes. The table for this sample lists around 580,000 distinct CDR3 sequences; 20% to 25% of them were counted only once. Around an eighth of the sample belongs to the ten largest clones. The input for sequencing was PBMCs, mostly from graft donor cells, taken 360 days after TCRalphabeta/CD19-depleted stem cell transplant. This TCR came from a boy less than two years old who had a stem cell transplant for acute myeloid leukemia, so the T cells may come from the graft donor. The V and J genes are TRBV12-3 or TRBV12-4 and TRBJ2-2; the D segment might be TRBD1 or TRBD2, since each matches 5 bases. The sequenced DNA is TGTGCCAGCAGGTCGTGGGGACGCACCGGGGAGCTGTTTTTT. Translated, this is CASRSWGRTGELFF.